A single sample gave rise to the 8 T cell receptor beta chains below, sequenced in a study of breast tumors, draining lymph nodes, adjacent tissues. The lymph nodes were axillary draining lymph nodes from breast cancer patients. In TCRdb, the multiplex PCR reads were re-called with MiXCR into one record per CDR3 protein. The sample holds fewer than 85,000 distinct CDR3 sequences, roughly 19% seen once. Sequenced input: axillary lymph node tissue. The receptor source for this set is a female donor with breast cancer. Some clones in this sample may be carry-over from other donors' samples.

Ten or more counts support this clonotype. The V gene is TRBV11-2, the J gene TRBJ2-1; D is unresolved. V lost 5 bases, J lost 8 bases, and 10 bases lay in between. CDR1 and CDR2 (germline): SGHAT, FQNNGV. This CDR3 spans 12 amino acids. This CDR3 reads CASSPYTDEQFF. CDR3 nucleotides: TGTGCCAGCAGCCCGTATACAGATGAGCAGTTCTTC.

This clonotype was counted at least ten times. The chain is built from TRBV7-8 and TRBJ1-2; 7 bases are shared with TRBD1. The CDR3 is 13 residues long. Germline V gene sequence: CDR1 SGHVS, CDR2 FQNEAQ. J gave up 8 bases and V 5 bases, and 8 bases lay outside the gene matches. CDR3 in amino acids: CASSIDRAKGYTF. The CDR3 coding sequence is TGTGCCAGCAGCATAGACAGGGCGAAAGGCTACACCTTC.

The V and J genes are TRBV5-4 and TRBJ2-3; 8 bases fit TRBD1. The CDR3 is 17 amino acids. The germline gives CDR1 SGHNT, CDR2 YYREEE (reference sequence). J lost 4 bases, V lost 3 bases, and 13 bases had no gene match. CDR3 nucleotide sequence: TGTGCCAGCAGCTCAAGGGGACGGACAGGGAGCGCAGATACGCAGTATTTT. Protein sequence: CASSSRGRTGSADTQYF.

Regarding this clonotype: A much bigger clone sits one base away, suggesting this may be a read error. The gene calls are TRBV29-1 and TRBJ2-6, with a possible D match to TRBD1 (6 bases). V was shortened by 6 bases and J by 0 bases, with 24 bases between the two germline ends. The CDR3 runs to 19 residues. Germline V gives CDR1 SQVTM, CDR2 ANQGSEA. CDR3 DNA: TGCAGCGTCACCTGGGCAGGGACATGGACCCACTCTGGGGCCAACGTCCTGACTTTC. Its protein is CSVTWAGTWTHSGANVLTF. The full variable domain, in which reference TRBV29-1 and TRBJ2-6 provide the parts outside the CDR3, is SAVISQKPSRDICQRGTSLTIQCQVDSQVTMMFWYRQQPGQSLTLIATANQGSEATYESGFVIDKFPISRPNLTFSTLTVSNMSPEDSSIYLCSVTWAGTWTHSGANVLTFGAGSRLTVL.

This clonotype was picked up a small number of times. This chain uses TRBV27 with TRBJ2-1; TRBD2 might be the D (6 bases). The V and J ends lost 4 bases and 6 bases respectively, with 19 bases between them. The CDR3 length is 16 residues. CDR1 and CDR2 from the germline V gene are MNHEY and SMNVEV (reference sequence). Here the CDR3 reads CASSSGWGDGRNEQFF. As DNA, the CDR3 is TGTGCCAGCAGTTCCGGCTGGGGGGATGGACGCAATGAGCAGTTCTTC.

At least ten counts were recorded for this clonotype. This chain joins TRBV14 and TRBJ2-7; tentative D call: TRBD2 (5 bases). Germline assignment: CDR1 SGHDN and CDR2 FVKESK. The CDR3 contains 16 residues. The V and J ends lost 1 base and 0 bases respectively, with 13 bases between them. CDR3 coding DNA: TGTGCCAGCAGCCAAGTGGGAGTAGGGAGCTCCTACGAGCAGTACTTC. This codes for CASSQVGVGSSYEQYF. The variable domain in full, with the rest retrieved from reference TRBV14 and TRBJ2-7, is EAGVTQFPSHSVIEKGQTVTLRCDPISGHDNLYWYRRVMGKEIKFLLHFVKESKQDESGMPNNRFLAERTGGTYSTLKVQPAELEDSGVYFCASSQVGVGSSYEQYFGPGTRLTVT.

This clonotype occurred a few times. The chain couples TRBV11-3 to TRBJ2-5, with D perhaps assigned TRBD1 or TRBD2 (6 bases each). The CDR3 is 14 residues long. Germline assignment: CDR1 SGHNT and CDR2 YENEEA. V was pared by 6 bases and J by 5 bases, with 16 bases between. The CDR3 loop is CASSSVGGHETQYF. Written as DNA, the CDR3 is TGTGCCAGCAGTAGTGTTGGGGGGCACGAGACCCAGTACTTC. The full variable domain, with the rest looked up from reference TRBV11-3 and TRBJ2-5, is EAGVVQSPRYKIIEKKQPVAFWCNPISGHNTLYWYLQNLGQGPELLIRYENEEAVDDSQLPKDRFSAERLKGVDSTLKIQPAELGDSAVYLCASSSVGGHETQYFGPGTRLLVL.

This clonotype was observed a handful of times. The V and J genes are TRBV6-2 or TRBV6-3 and TRBJ1-2, with 9 bases identical to TRBD1. With V trimmed by 4 bases and J by 3 bases, 0 bases remained unmatched. Germline-derived CDR1 and CDR2 are MNHEY and SVGEGT. The CDR3 loop spans 13 amino acids. CDR3 bases: TGTGCCAGCAGTTGGACAGGGGACTATGGCTACACCTTC. This sequence encodes CASSWTGDYGYTF.